The 15 T cell receptor beta chains presented below share a single source sample, sequenced in a study of cytomegalovirus exposure and HLA in healthy donors (dated by TCRdb to between 2016 and 2019). Receptor libraries were prepared by the immunoSEQ multiplex PCR assay. A mixture of 60 forward primers for TCR Vbeta segments and 13 reverse primers for TCR Jbeta segments was used in the multiplex PCR. Not all clones reach the TCRdb copy of this immuneACCESS table, which keeps in-frame sequences only. Checked studies attribute under half of the gap to unresolved V genes and leave the rest unexplained. This sample gives 120,000 or so clones in total; approximately 80% of them show up just once. 4.9% of the sample goes to the ten largest clones. What was sequenced was PBMCs. The origin of the receptors is a man aged 50 to 59 in good health and CMV-seropositive.

The DNA for the CDR3 is TGTGCCACCAGGGAGGTCCGGTCGACTAATGAAAAACTGTTTTTT. Amino acids: CATREVRSTNEKLFF. The V and J genes are TRBV6-1 and TRBJ1-4, with D possibly matching TRBD1 (5 bases). The CDR3 runs to 15 residues. Germline V CDR1 and CDR2: MNHNS, SASEGT. Between the trimmed V and J ends, which lost 10 bases and 2 bases, there was a span of 17 bases.

V and J are TRBV13 and TRBJ2-1, with a possible D match to TRBD2 (5 bases). Trimming took 6 bases from V and 5 from J, leaving 11 bases between them. The CDR3 is 13 amino acids. Germline-derived CDR1 and CDR2 are PRHDT and FYEKMQ (reference sequence). CDR3 loop: CASRFGVNNEQFF. Here the CDR3 DNA reads TGTGCCAGCAGGTTCGGGGTGAACAATGAGCAGTTCTTC. Based on the CDR3 plus reference TRBV13 and TRBJ2-1, the full variable domain is AAGVIQSPRHLIKEKRETATLKCYPIPRHDTVYWYQQGPGQDPQFLISFYEKMQSDKGSIPDRFSAQQFSDYHSELNMSSLELGDSALYFCASRFGVNNEQFFGPGTRLTVL.

V and J are TRBV7-2 and TRBJ2-5; D not certain. Deletions cut 4 bases from V and 5 bases from J, with 5 bases between. Germline-derived CDR1 and CDR2 are SGHTA and FQGNSA. The CDR3 has 11 amino acids. CDR3 residues: CASSSFETQYF. The CDR3 DNA reads as TGTGCCAGCAGCTCTTTTGAGACCCAGTACTTC.

Only a few counts were recorded for this clone. The chain uses TRBV5-1 and TRBJ1-4, with 7 bases that match TRBD1. The CDR3 has 13 residues. The J segment lost 8 bases and the V segment lost 4 bases, leaving 5 bases of the junction unmatched. From germline, CDR1 is SGHRS and CDR2 YFSETQ. The CDR3 DNA sequence: TGCGCCAGCAGCCTGACAGGGAGGGAAAAACTGTTTTTT. The encoded protein is CASSLTGREKLFF.

The V call is TRBV5-1, the J call TRBJ2-2; D unclear. This CDR3 has 14 residues. The germline V gene has CDR1 SGHRS and CDR2 YFSETQ. Trimming stripped 0 bases from V and 6 bases from J, with 9 bases between. The CDR3 spells CASSLDVSSGELFF. The CDR3 nucleotides are TGCGCCAGCAGCTTGGATGTCTCCTCCGGGGAGCTGTTTTTT. Combining the CDR3 with reference TRBV5-1 and TRBJ2-2 gives the whole variable domain KAGVTQTPRYLIKTRGQQVTLSCSPISGHRSVSWYQQTPGQGLQFLFEYFSETQRNKGNFPGRFSGRQFSNSRSEMNVSTLELGDSALYLCASSLDVSSGELFFGEGSRLTVL.

This chain links TRBV6-5 with TRBJ1-2, with D hard to call. There are 15 residues in the CDR3. Between the trimmed V and J ends, which lost 0 bases and 0 bases, there was a span of 8 bases. CDR1 is MNHEY and CDR2 is SVGAGI in the germline V gene. The CDR3, as DNA: TGTGCCAGCAGTTACTCCGGCGGAACTAACTATGGCTACACCTTC. Translated, it gives CASSYSGGTNYGYTF.

Only a few counts were recorded for this clone. The genes are TRBV7-8 and TRBJ2-5; 7 positions match TRBD1. The DNA matches TRBJ2-7 better at its end, which makes the J call doubtful. This CDR3 region has 16 residues. From germline, CDR1 is SGHVS and CDR2 FQNEAQ. The CDR3 sequence: CASSPRHRGGTYEQYF. CDR3 coding DNA: TGTGCCAGCAGCCCTCGCCACAGGGGTGGGACCTACGAGCAGTACTTC.

V and J are TRBV7-2 and TRBJ2-5, with 7 bases matching TRBD2. With 1 base clipped from V and 7 bases from J, the junction kept 9 bases outside the gene matches. The germline gives CDR1 SGHTA, CDR2 FQGNSA. The CDR3 sequence is 15 residues long. The CDR3 DNA reads TGTGCCAGCAGCTTAGGGGTCGCGGGCGGGGGGACCCAGTACTTC. Its translation is CASSLGVAGGGTQYF.

V is TRBV5-1 and J is TRBJ2-7; the D gene is possibly TRBD2 (6 bases). Germline assignment: CDR1 SGHRS and CDR2 YFSETQ. CDR3 length: 15 amino acids. Trimming took 0 bases from V and 0 from J, leaving 10 bases between them. CDR3 region: CASSLGGSGSYEQYF. As DNA, the CDR3 is TGCGCCAGCAGCTTGGGGGGTAGCGGCTCCTACGAGCAGTACTTC. The full variable domain, completed using reference TRBV5-1 and TRBJ2-7, is KAGVTQTPRYLIKTRGQQVTLSCSPISGHRSVSWYQQTPGQGLQFLFEYFSETQRNKGNFPGRFSGRQFSNSRSEMNVSTLELGDSALYLCASSLGGSGSYEQYFGPGTRLTVT.

CDR3 in DNA: TGTGCCAGCAGCTCACCCGGACAGGGGGCAGGTGGATGGGAGACCCAGTACTTC. This encodes CASSSPGQGAGGWETQYF. The V and J genes are TRBV27 and TRBJ2-5, with 11 bases fitting TRBD1. The germline V gene has CDR1 MNHEY and CDR2 SMNVEV (reference sequence). Losses at the gene ends were 6 bases for V and 5 bases for J; bases not matched to a gene: 17. The CDR3 has 18 amino acids.

The chain couples TRBV7-8 to TRBJ1-2; D perhaps matches TRBD1 (5 bases). The CDR3 totals 16 residues. V lost 0 bases, J lost 3 bases, and 14 bases lay in between. CDR1 and CDR2 (germline): SGHVS, FQNEAQ. The CDR3 nucleotides read TGTGCCAGCAGCTTAGCTATGGATCGGGGGTACTATGGCTACACCTTC. The encoded protein is CASSLAMDRGYYGYTF.

This clone was observed a few times. The chain links TRBV28 to TRBJ2-7; TRBD2 might be the D (7 bases). Per the germline V gene, CDR1 is MDHEN and CDR2 is SYDVKM. Trimming pared 5 bases from V and 2 bases from J, leaving 19 bases between. The CDR3 is 16 residues long. The CDR3 sequence: CASSLPGEGDPYEQYF. As DNA, the CDR3 is TGTGCCAGCAGTCTCCCGGGGGAGGGGGATCCCTACGAGCAGTACTTC.

The J gene is TRBJ2-1, the V gene TRBV13; no clear D gene. This CDR3 has 12 residues. Per germline, CDR1 PRHDT and CDR2 FYEKMQ (reference sequence). V was trimmed by 5 bases and J by 2 bases, leaving 4 bases between them. CDR3 bases: TGTGCCAGCAGCACTCCCTACAATGAGCAGTTCTTC. This translates into CASSTPYNEQFF.

The chain couples TRBV7-6 to TRBJ2-2; D unclear. This CDR3 comprises 12 residues. V lost 5 bases, J lost 5 bases, and 6 bases lay in between. Germline V gene sequence: CDR1 SGHVS, CDR2 FNYEAQ. Written as DNA, the CDR3 is TGTGCCAGCAGCCCCCGTACCGGGGAGCTGTTTTTT. Its translation: CASSPRTGELFF.

The V and J genes are TRBV18 and TRBJ2-2; TRBD2 might be the D (5 bases). Germline V gene lookup returns CDR1 KGHSH and CDR2 LQKENI. V lost 6 bases and J 1 base, leaving 12 bases between the germline ends. The CDR3 covers 15 residues. CDR3 residues: CASSVREGNTGELFF. The CDR3 nucleotides are TGTGCCAGCTCCGTTCGGGAAGGGAACACCGGGGAGCTGTTTTTT.